This T cell receptor beta chain was captured by sequencing in a study of cytomegalovirus exposure and HLA in healthy donors (TCRdb year 2017). About the study as a whole: According to a later analysis, the approximately 120 validation repertoires were produced on the same platform as the roughly 600 repertoires of the first cohort. The aim of the study was to test whether cataloging public T cell receptors could identify signatures of past pathogen exposure. Along with the roughly 710-subject first cohort, a separate validation cohort of over a hundred different subjects was used. To predict cytomegalovirus infection status, the study brought together high-throughput TCR immunosequencing, statistical association of individual TCRs with disease status, and machine learning.

Overall study results and their limits: In both the original and validation cohorts, the classifier was reported to diagnose cytomegalovirus status with high specificity and sensitivity. A later analysis had no HLA typing for the validation cohort, so co-occurrence there was scored across all 110 or so repertoires. Most TCR sequences were seen in very few donors, while some public TCRs were found in many individuals. Of the cluster scores, approximately 95% were above 0 in a later analysis, which found that TCRs clustered in the first cohort also tended to co-occur in the 120 validation repertoires. The authors suggested that the approach could potentially be generalized to other disease states and immunological phenotypes. The study gave a list of under 200 TCR beta chains associated with cytomegalovirus. In vitro tests confirmed that a few of the cytomegalovirus-associated TCR beta chains recognize cytomegalovirus antigens.

In regard to this clone: What antigen it recognizes has not been identified. Per-base quality was not reported, and no clone a single base away is much larger than it.

Libraries were made using the immunoSEQ multiplex PCR assay. The authors processed their data as follows. To diagnose cytomegalovirus status from the catalog of TCR beta chain sequences, a statistical classification framework was built. TCRdb took over this immuneACCESS table, retaining in-frame rearrangements with V and J assigned. Such tables are incomplete; in checked studies, under half of the missing clones stem from an unresolved V gene, and the remainder is unexplained. D and trimming were read from the DNA, whereas the V and J calls and clone size are those reported in that table. The sample table shows roughly 270,000 clones, and 85% to 90% are seen once. About 0.99% of the sample goes to the ten largest clones. Separate from the approximately 670-subject first cohort, the validation cohort of roughly 110 subjects was the group to which the donors belonged. The CDR3 contains 17 residues, cysteine and phenylalanine counted. Of the read, only the CDR3 DNA is kept; its 51 bases are in frame from base 1. V ends up 1 base short and J 1 base short, with an unmatched junction base count of 6. CDR1 and CDR2 were assigned from the germline V gene as MGHRA and YSYEKL.

The V and J segments used are TRBV4-1 and TRBJ2-2; TRBD2 lines up with 7 middle nucleotides. This sequence was found in a woman aged 18-29 years in good health and CMV-seronegative. The source material was PBMCs. The DNA sequence is TGCGCCAGCAGCCAAGGGAAAGCTAGCGGGAACACCGGGGAGCTGTTTTTT. The resulting protein is CASSQGKASGNTGELFF.